This T cell receptor beta chain was profiled in a study of response to subunit inactivated influenza vaccine. Study findings and constraints: After each seasonal influenza vaccination, few new T cells are recruited, the authors suggested.

V lost 4 bases to trimming and J lost 2 bases; unmatched junction nucleotides: 13. This CDR3 is built from 18 residues. Per the germline V gene, CDR1 is DFQATT and CDR2 is SNEGSKA (reference sequence). This clonotype was recorded at least ten times. What it binds is not known. MiXCR was run by TCRdb on the RT-PCR reads, yielding one entry per CDR3 protein. Of approximately 250,000 distinct CDR3 sequences listed, 9.5% to 15% are singletons. The clonotype comes from a man aged 45-65 years who received an inactivated influenza vaccine. Source: non-naive T cells sorted from PBMCs, taken roughly 2 weeks before vaccination. The chain joins TRBV20-1 to TRBJ1-5; 11 nucleotides align to TRBD1. DNA for the CDR3: TGCAGTGCTATATCCCGGGACAGGGGGATGAGGGGCAATCAGCCCCAGCATTTT. As protein: CSAISRDRGMRGNQPQHF.